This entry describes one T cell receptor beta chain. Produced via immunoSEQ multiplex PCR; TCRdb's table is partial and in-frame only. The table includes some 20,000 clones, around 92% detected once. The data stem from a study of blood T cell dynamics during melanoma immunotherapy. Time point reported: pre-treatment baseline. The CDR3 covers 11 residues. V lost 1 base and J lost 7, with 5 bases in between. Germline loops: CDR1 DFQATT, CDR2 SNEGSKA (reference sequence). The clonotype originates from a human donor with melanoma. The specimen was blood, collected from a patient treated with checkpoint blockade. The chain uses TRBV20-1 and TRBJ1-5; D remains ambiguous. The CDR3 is CSARGSQPQHF. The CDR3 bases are TGCAGTGCTAGAGGGTCCCAGCCCCAGCATTTT.